These 5 T cell receptor beta chains were all obtained from the same sample, sequenced in a study of T cells in Graves' hyperthyroidism and ophthalmopathy. Amplification of TCR beta CDR3 regions used RNA as the template. The HTBI set primed first-round TCR CDR3 RT-PCR. TCRdb reprocessed the multiplex PCR reads with MiXCR, giving one entry per CDR3 protein. The sample yields about 290,000 distinct CDR3 sequences, 12% to 15% seen once. Material for sequencing was blood. These receptors originate from a woman between 45 and 65 years old with Graves' hyperthyroidism that later progressed to Graves' ophthalmopathy.

The rearrangement links TRBV28 to TRBJ2-4; 8 bases fit TRBD2. The CDR3 has 18 amino acids. Germline V gene lookup returns CDR1 MDHEN and CDR2 SYDVKM. The trim removed 6 bases at V and 1 base at J, leaving 14 bases unmatched. The CDR3 coding sequence is TGTGCCAGCAGCAGGGGACAAGCGGGAGTAGTCGCCAAAAACATTCAGTACTTC. As protein: CASSRGQAGVVAKNIQYF.

This clonotype was picked up many times. The CDR3 is CASSLQGSHTMNTEAFF. The CDR3, as DNA: TGTGCCAGCAGCCTTCAGGGTTCCCACACCATGAACACTGAAGCTTTCTTT. This chain links TRBV5-6 with TRBJ1-1, with a tentative D call TRBD1 (5 bases). This CDR3 has 17 amino acids. V gave up 4 bases and J gave up 0 bases, with 19 bases separating them. From germline, CDR1 is SGHDT and CDR2 YYEEEE.

J is TRBJ2-2 and V is TRBV7-3, with 10 bases matching TRBD2. The CDR3 spans 16 residues. With 2 bases clipped from V and 6 bases from J, the junction kept 6 bases outside the gene matches. Germline CDR1 and CDR2: SGHTA and FQGTGA. The CDR3: CASSLPSGSRAGELFF. The CDR3 nucleotides are TGTGCCAGCAGCTTACCTAGCGGGAGTAGGGCCGGGGAGCTGTTTTTT. Full variable domain (outside the CDR3, taken from reference TRBV7-3 and TRBJ2-2): GAGVSQTPSNKVTEKGKYVELRCDPISGHTALYWYRQSLGQGPEFLIYFQGTGAADDSGLPNDRFFAVRPEGSVSTLKIQRTERGDSAVYLCASSLPSGSRAGELFFGEGSRLTVL.

In its sample, this clonotype was seen a few times. This chain joins TRBV20-1 and TRBJ1-5; no clear D. The CDR3 is 13 residues long. In germline, CDR1 is DFQATT, CDR2 SNEGSKA (reference sequence). The V and J ends lost 5 bases and 2 bases respectively, with 10 bases between them. CDR3 in amino acids: CSAPIRGNQPQHF. DNA of the CDR3: TGCAGTGCTCCTATCCGGGGCAATCAGCCCCAGCATTTT.

In this sample, this clonotype turned up many times. The CDR3, as DNA: TGTGCCAGCACCCAGGGAAGCGGGAATAGTGAGCAGTTCTTC. It yields the protein CASTQGSGNSEQFF. This sequence joins TRBV3-1 and TRBJ2-1; 7 positions match TRBD2. The germline CDR1 and CDR2 sequences are LGHDT and YNNKEL (reference sequence). With 7 bases clipped from V and 9 bases from J, the junction kept 12 bases outside the gene matches. CDR3 length: 14 amino acids.